This T cell receptor (beta chain) was sequenced in a study of T cells in Graves' hyperthyroidism and ophthalmopathy. At the level of the study: Sampling of peripheral blood happened at initial diagnosis, prior to any treatment.

Diagnoses were established using clinical symptoms, serum thyroxine and TRAb, thyroid ultrasound and orbital computed tomography. The CDR3 runs 16 residues. The germline V gene has CDR1 ENHRY and CDR2 SYGVKD. With 10 bases clipped from V and 4 bases from J, the junction kept 18 bases outside the gene matches. General study results and limits: Expanded thyroid clonotypes (above 0.001) were mostly also found in blood.

On this clonotype: What it binds is unknown.

Regions amplified from RNA transcripts were the TCR beta CDR3 regions. The study used the HTBI primer set for a first-round RT-PCR of the TCR CDR3. In TCRdb, the multiplex PCR reads were re-called with MiXCR into one record per CDR3 protein. The sample includes 750,000 to 900,000 distinct CDR3 sequences, approximately 40% of them seen just once. The specimen was blood. The chain joins TRBV10-3 to TRBJ1-1; 7 positions agree with TRBD1. The source of this sequence is a man younger than 30 with Graves' hyperthyroidism. The chain's CDR3 is CATKGGGAQGVTEAFF. The CDR3 coding sequence is TGTGCCACCAAAGGAGGCGGGGCGCAGGGGGTCACTGAAGCTTTCTTT.